This T cell receptor beta chain comes out of a study of radiotherapy plus CTLA-4 blockade in lung cancer. This clone was picked up a small number of times. Trimming cost V 4 bases and J 3 bases; bases outside gene matches: 4. CDR1 is SGHRS, CDR2 YFSETQ, per germline. This CDR3 comprises 14 residues. TCRdb keeps only in-frame clones here, not all; method: immunoSEQ multiplex PCR. The sample carries tens of thousands of clones, around 75% recorded once. The TCR comes from a human donor with non-small cell lung cancer that progressed on radiotherapy plus ipilimumab. Sequencing was performed on peripheral blood, taken from a patient treated with radiotherapy plus ipilimumab. The chain links TRBV5-1 to TRBJ2-7; 10 nucleotides agree with TRBD2. DNA of the CDR3: TGCGCCAGCAGCCTATGGACTAGCGGCTACGAGCAGTACTTC. This encodes CASSLWTSGYEQYF.